The 4 T cell receptor beta chains given below trace back to one sample, sequenced in a study of cytomegalovirus exposure and HLA in healthy donors. A multiplex PCR was run with 60 Vbeta primers and 13 Jbeta primers. TCRdb keeps only in-frame clones here, not all; method: immunoSEQ multiplex PCR. The sample comprises about 160,000 clones, around 84% of which are singletons, and more than 1.5% rests with the top ten. The source material was PBMCs. These TCRs come from a man aged 18 to 35 in good health and CMV-seronegative.

This clone was recorded only once. V usage is TRBV4-3 and J usage is TRBJ1-1; 9 bases are shared with TRBD1. V lost 1 base and J lost 1; bases outside the gene matches: 4. Germline V gene data show CDR1 as LGHNA and CDR2 as YSLEER. This CDR3 spans 16 amino acids. The CDR3 DNA sequence: TGCGCCAGCAGCCAAGGAAGGACAGGGGCGAACACTGAAGCTTTCTTT. Translation gives CASSQGRTGANTEAFF.

The chain uses TRBV7-9 and TRBJ2-1, with TRBD1 matching over 8 bases. This CDR3 comprises 16 residues. V lost 4 bases to trimming and J lost 3 bases; unmatched junction nucleotides: 8. CDR1 and CDR2 (germline): SEHNR, FQNEAQ (reference sequence). CDR3 coding DNA: TGTGCCAGCAGCTCCCTCGGACAGGGCGTCTACAATGAGCAGTTCTTC. Its translation: CASSSLGQGVYNEQFF. Variable domain in full (rest from reference TRBV7-9 and TRBJ2-1): DTGVSQNPRHKITKRGQNVTFRCDPISEHNRLYWYRQTLGQGPEFLTYFQNEAQLEKSRLLSDRFSAERPKGSFSTLEIQRTEQGDSAMYLCASSSLGQGVYNEQFFGPGTRLTVL.

This clone was recorded once. The CDR3 reads CASSTLAETIYEQYF. The CDR3 nucleotides read TGTGCCAGCAGCACGCTAGCGGAGACGATCTACGAGCAGTACTTC. The chain combines TRBV28 with TRBJ2-7; 7 nucleotides agree with TRBD2. The CDR3 totals 15 residues. Germline CDR1 MDHEN, CDR2 SYDVKM. Germline trimming cut 6 bases from V and 3 bases from J; bases unmatched to any gene: 11.

V and J are TRBV6-4 and TRBJ2-1; 7 positions agree with TRBD2. The CDR3 covers 16 residues. V was clipped by 6 bases and J by 0 bases; unmatched bases: 8. CDR1 MRHNA and CDR2 SNTAGT come from the germline V gene. CDR3 region: CASSRLARSSYNEQFF. DNA for the CDR3: TGTGCCAGCAGCCGACTAGCCCGCAGCTCCTACAATGAGCAGTTCTTC.